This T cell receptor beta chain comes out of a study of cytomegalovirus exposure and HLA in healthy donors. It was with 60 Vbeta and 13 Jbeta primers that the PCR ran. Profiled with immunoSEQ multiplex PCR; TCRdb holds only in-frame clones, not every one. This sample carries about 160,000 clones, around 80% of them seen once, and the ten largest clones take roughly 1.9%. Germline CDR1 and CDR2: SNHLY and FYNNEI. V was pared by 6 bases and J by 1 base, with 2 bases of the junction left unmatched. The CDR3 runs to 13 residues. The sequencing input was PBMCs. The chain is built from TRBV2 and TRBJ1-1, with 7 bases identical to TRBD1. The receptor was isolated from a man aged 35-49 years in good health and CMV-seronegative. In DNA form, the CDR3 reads TGTGCCAGCAGCGGGGACAGGAACACTGAAGCTTTCTTT. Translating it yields CASSGDRNTEAFF.